The 29 T cell receptor beta chains below come from one sample, sequenced in a study of blood T cells in healthy people across ages. The use of a sample-barcoded 5' primer and a J-beta primer mix characterized a second PCR of roughly 6 to 11 cycles. TCRdb passed the 5' RACE reads through MiXCR, listing each CDR3 protein once. The sample has around 800,000 distinct CDR3 sequences; about 59% are singletons. The sequencing sample was made of blood. The origin of the receptors is a man under 40 in good health.

The rearrangement joins TRBV3-1 to TRBJ1-2; TRBD1 might be the D (5 bases). V was pared by 1 base and J by 4 bases, with 13 bases between. CDR1 and CDR2 (germline): LGHDT, YNNKEL (reference sequence). The CDR3 has 15 residues. In DNA, the CDR3 is TGTGCCAGCAGCCAAGGTGTCGGGGCCCCCTATGGCTACACCTTC. Translating gives CASSQGVGAPYGYTF.

The chain uses TRBV12-3 or TRBV12-4 and TRBJ2-1, with D possibly being TRBD2 (6 bases). TRBJ2-7 explains the end of the DNA better; the J call may be wrong. CDR3 size: 12 residues. The CDR3 nucleotides read TGTGCCAGCAGGCGGGGACCGGGCGAGCAGTACTTC. It encodes CASRRGPGEQYF.

This clonotype was counted many times. The CDR3 coding sequence is TGTGCCAGCAGCTCTCCGGGGTGGGCCAGCTCCTACAATGAGCAGTTCTTC. Its protein product is CASSSPGWASSYNEQFF. The chain carries TRBV9 and TRBJ2-1, with a tentative D call TRBD2 (5 bases). The CDR3 sequence is 17 residues long. The germline gives CDR1 SGDLS, CDR2 YYNGEE. V was cut by 4 bases and J by 0 bases, with 17 bases left in between.

The V and J genes are TRBV7-2 and TRBJ2-1; either TRBD1 or TRBD2 may fit D (6 bases each). The CDR3 contains 15 residues. The V end was cut by 3 bases, the J end by 5 bases, with 14 bases between. Germline V CDR1 and CDR2: SGHTA, FQGNSA. CDR3 in amino acids: CASSFLTEGDNEQFF. The CDR3 DNA follows: TGTGCCAGCAGCTTCTTGACGGAGGGGGACAATGAGCAGTTCTTC. The full variable domain, completed using reference TRBV7-2 and TRBJ2-1, is GAGVSQSPSNKVTEKGKDVELRCDPISGHTALYWYRQSLGQGLEFLIYFQGNSAPDKSGLPSDRFSAERTGGSVSTLTIQRTQQEDSAVYLCASSFLTEGDNEQFFGPGTRLTVL.

V is TRBV20-1 and J is TRBJ2-3; TRBD2 might be the D (6 bases). The CDR3 loop spans 14 amino acids. Deletions cut 3 bases from V and 2 bases from J, with 12 bases between. CDR1 DFQATT and CDR2 SNEGSKA come from the germline V gene (reference sequence). The DNA for the CDR3 is TGCAGTGCTAGGCGGGGCGGGACCACAGATACGCAGTATTTT. It is translated as CSARRGGTTDTQYF.

The CDR3 loop is CASGQVDEQFF. The CDR3 DNA sequence: TGTGCCAGCGGGCAGGTCGATGAGCAGTTCTTC. The chain links TRBV9 to TRBJ2-1, with D hard to call. The ends were cut back, 7 bases at V and 8 bases at J, with 10 bases in the middle. This CDR3 comprises 11 residues. From germline, CDR1 is SGDLS and CDR2 YYNGEE.

This chain links TRBV7-2 with TRBJ2-7; D call uncertain. The CDR3 is 14 residues long. V was trimmed by 3 bases and J by 2 bases, leaving 11 bases between them. The germline V gene has CDR1 SGHTA and CDR2 FQGNSA. As DNA, the CDR3 is TGTGCCAGCAGCTTTCACACCGATACCTACGAGCAGTACTTC. As protein: CASSFHTDTYEQYF.

V and J are TRBV4-2 and TRBJ2-1; D gene uncertain. The germline CDR1 and CDR2 sequences are LGHNA and YNFKEQ. The V gene lost 0 bases and the J gene lost 8 bases, with 11 bases spanning the gap. This CDR3 spans 14 amino acids. CDR3 DNA sequence: TGTGCCAGCAGCCAAGATTTAGCTCCCCATGAGCAGTTCTTC. The encoded protein is CASSQDLAPHEQFF.

Of note for this clonotype: One end of the junction is discordant with germline, which a read error may explain. V gene TRBV9 combines with J gene TRBJ2-5; D assignment may be TRBD1 or TRBD2 (5 bases each). The CDR3 covers 15 residues. Germline-derived CDR1 and CDR2 are SGDLS and YYNGEE. This CDR3 is CASSIRDGTRETQYF. DNA for the CDR3: TGCGCCAGCAGCATCCGGGACGGCACGCGAGAGACCCAGTACTTC.

This rearrangement joins TRBV6-2 or TRBV6-3 to TRBJ2-1, with 13 bases lining up with TRBD2. Per germline, CDR1 MNHEY and CDR2 SVGEGT. The V segment lost 2 bases and the J segment 6 bases; nucleotides outside the gene matches: 1. The CDR3 runs to 15 residues. In DNA form, the CDR3 reads TGTGCCAGCAGTTACGGGACTAGCGGGGTCAATGAGCAGTTCTTC. The encoded protein is CASSYGTSGVNEQFF.

Of note for this clonotype: Since a much larger clone is just one base distant, this may be a read error. The J gene is TRBJ2-7, the V gene TRBV5-1, with 8 bases lining up with TRBD2. Germline assignment: CDR1 SGHRS and CDR2 YFSETQ. There are 15 residues in the CDR3. CDR3 in DNA: TGCGTCAGCAGCCAGATAGCGGGGTACTTCTACGAGCAGTACTTC. The encoded protein is CVSSQIAGYFYEQYF.

This clonotype showed up just a few times. V and J are TRBV20-1 and TRBJ2-7; tentatively, D is TRBD1 or TRBD2 (5 bases each). The CDR3 spans 11 residues. V lost 7 bases to trimming and J lost 4 bases, with 11 bases between them. Per germline, CDR1 DFQATT and CDR2 SNEGSKA (reference sequence). The CDR3 spells CSVLREYEQYF. DNA for the CDR3: TGCAGTGTTCTCAGGGAGTACGAGCAGTACTTC.

J is TRBJ2-5 and V is TRBV27; 8 nucleotides line up with TRBD1. The ends lost 5 bases at V and 3 bases at J; junction bases unmatched: 8. The germline V gene encodes CDR1 MNHEY and CDR2 SMNVEV (reference sequence). The CDR3 has 15 residues. CDR3 bases: TGTGCCAGCAGTCCTCGGACAGGGACGGAAGAGACCCAGTACTTC. Its protein is CASSPRTGTEETQYF.

In DNA, the CDR3 is TGCAGTGCTAGAGATCTCTGGGGTAGCTCTGGGGCCAACGTCCTGACTTTC. It specifies CSARDLWGSSGANVLTF. J is TRBJ2-6 and V is TRBV20-1; D ambiguous. CDR1 and CDR2 from the germline V gene are DFQATT and SNEGSKA (reference sequence). Trimming stripped 0 bases from V and 0 bases from J, with 12 bases between. The CDR3 contains 17 residues.

The chain uses TRBV7-2 and TRBJ2-4, with 7 nucleotides matching TRBD1. CDR3 length equals 18 residues. Germline CDR1 is SGHTA and CDR2 is FQGNSA. V shed 5 bases, J shed 1 base, and the junction held 14 bases outside the gene matches. CDR3 nucleotides: TGTGCCAGCAGCCCCCGTTTTCGAGGGGGCGCGGCCAAAAACATTCAGTACTTC. Translated: CASSPRFRGGAAKNIQYF.

As DNA, the CDR3 is TGCAGTGCCGGGCTCCTAACAACTGAGCAGTTCTTC. Translated, it gives CSAGLLTTEQFF. V gene TRBV20-1 combines with J gene TRBJ2-1; D unresolved. The V gene lost 6 bases and the J gene lost 9 bases, with 15 bases spanning the gap. Germline values: CDR1 DFQATT, CDR2 SNEGSKA (reference sequence). The CDR3 extends over 12 amino acids.

This clonotype was counted ten times or more. The chain carries TRBV12-3 or TRBV12-4 and TRBJ2-7; D gene ambiguous. Trimming stripped 3 bases from V and 3 bases from J, with 9 bases between. CDR3 length: 13 residues. CDR3 sequence reads: CASSFGSFYEQYF. The CDR3 DNA reads as TGTGCCAGCAGTTTTGGTTCCTTCTACGAGCAGTACTTC.

V usage is TRBV7-9 and J usage is TRBJ1-2; 7 bases agree with TRBD1. The junction had 4 bases not matched to a gene; V was cut back by 0 bases and J by 3 bases. CDR1 is SEHNR, CDR2 FQNEAQ, per germline (reference sequence). The CDR3 runs 15 residues. CDR3 sequence (DNA): TGTGCCAGCAGCTTAGCGGAGGGACAGCACTATGGCTACACCTTC. Amino acid sequence: CASSLAEGQHYGYTF.

V is TRBV28 and J is TRBJ2-7, with 10 bases identical to TRBD2. The CDR3 contains 15 residues. Germline-derived CDR1 and CDR2 are MDHEN and SYDVKM. The ends lost 6 bases at V and 3 bases at J; junction bases unmatched: 8. The CDR3 is CASSQVAGGHYEQYF. The CDR3 coding sequence is TGTGCCAGCAGCCAGGTAGCGGGGGGCCACTACGAGCAGTACTTC.

This chain joins TRBV6-1 and TRBJ2-7; D is undetermined. This CDR3 is built from 16 residues. The V end was cut by 5 bases, the J end by 0 bases, with 17 bases between. Looked up from germline, CDR1 is MNHNS and CDR2 is SASEGT. CDR3 protein: CASSSPGVKFSYEQYF. CDR3 coding DNA: TGTGCCAGCAGTTCACCGGGTGTAAAATTCTCCTACGAGCAGTACTTC.

The chain carries TRBV28 and TRBJ2-3; TRBD2 matches 11 bases. The CDR3 sequence is 16 residues long. Germline lookup yields CDR1 MDHEN and CDR2 SYDVKM. V shed 8 bases, J shed 1 base, and the junction held 8 bases outside the gene matches. The CDR3 nucleotides are TGTGCCAGCTGCGACCCGGGACTAGCGGGCACAGATACGCAGTATTTT. Translation: CASCDPGLAGTDTQYF.

V is TRBV3-1 and J is TRBJ2-4, with 10 bases that match TRBD1. J lost 7 bases, V lost 3 bases, and 6 bases had no gene match. CDR1 is LGHDT, CDR2 YNNKEL, per germline (reference sequence). The CDR3 has 15 residues. This CDR3 reads CASSHGTGVNNIQYF. Written as DNA, the CDR3 is TGTGCCAGCAGCCACGGGACAGGGGTGAATAACATTCAGTACTTC.

This clonotype was detected a few times. The chain carries TRBV3-1 and TRBJ2-5; TRBD1 agrees at 8 bases. V gave up 1 base and J gave up 4 bases; unmatched junction bases: 5. Germline CDR1 LGHDT, CDR2 YNNKEL (reference sequence). The CDR3 extends over 15 amino acids. CDR3 loop: CASSQGFRGPETQYF. The CDR3 region has the DNA TGTGCCAGCAGCCAAGGATTCAGGGGGCCAGAGACCCAGTACTTC.

This sequence joins TRBV6-6 and TRBJ2-1, with a possible D match to TRBD1 (6 bases). V was cut by 3 bases and J by 3 bases, with 15 bases left in between. The CDR3 loop spans 16 amino acids. The V gene's germline CDR1 is MNHNY and CDR2 SVGAGI (reference sequence). The CDR3, as DNA: TGTGCCAGCAGTTATGGGCAGGGGTCGAACTACAATGAGCAGTTCTTC. It is translated as CASSYGQGSNYNEQFF.

The rearrangement uses TRBV10-3 and TRBJ1-2; D possibly corresponds to TRBD1 (6 bases). This CDR3 contains 13 residues. CDR1 is ENHRY, CDR2 SYGVKD, per germline. V was clipped by 11 bases and J by 8 bases, with 21 bases between them. The CDR3 DNA follows: TGTGCCGCAGGGGCGAGGGTTCTTGGGGGCTACACCTTC. Amino acids: CAAGARVLGGYTF.

The chain links TRBV7-9 to TRBJ2-3, with 8 bases aligning to TRBD1. Germline V gene lookup returns CDR1 SEHNR and CDR2 FQNEAQ (reference sequence). The V segment lost 5 bases and the J segment 0 bases; nucleotides outside the gene matches: 7. This CDR3 is built from 16 residues. This CDR3 reads CASSPYRDRSTDTQYF. In nucleotides, the CDR3 is TGTGCCAGCAGCCCATACCGGGACAGGAGCACAGATACGCAGTATTTT.

This clonotype was counted only a few times. This rearrangement joins TRBV2 to TRBJ2-3; the D gene is possibly TRBD1 (6 bases). V lost 3 bases to trimming and J lost 0 bases, with 10 bases between them. The germline CDR1 and CDR2 sequences are SNHLY and FYNNEI. The CDR3 covers 15 residues. CDR3 nucleotide sequence: TGTGCCAGCAGTGATCCAGGGGCTAGCACAGATACGCAGTATTTT. Translation: CASSDPGASTDTQYF.

The chain uses TRBV7-2 and TRBJ2-7; D possibly corresponds to TRBD1 (5 bases). Judging by the DNA end, TRBJ2-5 fits better; the J call may be wrong. The germline V gene encodes CDR1 SGHTA and CDR2 FQGNSA. CDR3 length: 16 residues. The CDR3 region has the DNA TGTGCCAGCAGCTTAGAAGTGACAGAAGTGGGGGAGACCCAGTACTTC. It encodes CASSLEVTEVGETQYF.

This clonotype turned up a few times. The rearrangement links TRBV2 to TRBJ2-7; 7 bases are shared with TRBD1. Germline CDR1 is SNHLY and CDR2 is FYNNEI. With 7 bases clipped from V and 3 bases from J, the junction kept 9 bases outside the gene matches. CDR3 length equals 14 residues. The CDR3 coding sequence is TGTGCCAGCACCACCATACAGGGGTTCTACGAGCAGTACTTC. Protein sequence: CASTTIQGFYEQYF.